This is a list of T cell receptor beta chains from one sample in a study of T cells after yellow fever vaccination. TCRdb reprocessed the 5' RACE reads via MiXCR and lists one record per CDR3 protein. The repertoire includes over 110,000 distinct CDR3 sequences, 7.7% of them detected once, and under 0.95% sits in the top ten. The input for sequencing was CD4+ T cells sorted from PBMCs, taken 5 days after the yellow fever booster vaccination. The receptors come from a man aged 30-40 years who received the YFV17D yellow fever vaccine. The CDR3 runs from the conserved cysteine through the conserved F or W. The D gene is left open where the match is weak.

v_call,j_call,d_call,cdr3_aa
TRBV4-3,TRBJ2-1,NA,CASSQGGRSLVDEQFF
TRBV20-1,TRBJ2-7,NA,CSAERQGGDEQYF
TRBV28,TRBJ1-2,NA,CASSFLQGGYTF
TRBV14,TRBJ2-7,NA,CASSIGLAASYEQYF
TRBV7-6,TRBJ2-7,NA,CASSMAKDYEQYF
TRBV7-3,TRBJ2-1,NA,CASSPSITNEQFF
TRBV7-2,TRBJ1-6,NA,CASKRGQNSYNSPLHF
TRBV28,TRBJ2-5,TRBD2,CASRTPGGGTQYF
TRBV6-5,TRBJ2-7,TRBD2,CASSYSRESSGVSYEQYF
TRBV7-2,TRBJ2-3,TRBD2,CASSTATSATDTQYF
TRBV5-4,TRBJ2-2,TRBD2,CASSDGGGLGGELFF
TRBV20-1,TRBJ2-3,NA,CSARGVSAGTDTQYF
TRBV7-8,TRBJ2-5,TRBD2,CASSWSGRGETQYF
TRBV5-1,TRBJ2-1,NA,CASSSFPGDEQFF
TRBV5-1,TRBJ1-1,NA,CASSLGDFTEAFF
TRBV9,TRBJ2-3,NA,CASSVAEGSTDTQYF
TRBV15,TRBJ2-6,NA,CATSRVERARGANVLTF
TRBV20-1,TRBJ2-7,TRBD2,CSARTTSGSHEQYF
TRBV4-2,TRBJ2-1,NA,CASSQEKKTKELF
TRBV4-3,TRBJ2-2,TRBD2,CASSQYPGLAGSVGELFF